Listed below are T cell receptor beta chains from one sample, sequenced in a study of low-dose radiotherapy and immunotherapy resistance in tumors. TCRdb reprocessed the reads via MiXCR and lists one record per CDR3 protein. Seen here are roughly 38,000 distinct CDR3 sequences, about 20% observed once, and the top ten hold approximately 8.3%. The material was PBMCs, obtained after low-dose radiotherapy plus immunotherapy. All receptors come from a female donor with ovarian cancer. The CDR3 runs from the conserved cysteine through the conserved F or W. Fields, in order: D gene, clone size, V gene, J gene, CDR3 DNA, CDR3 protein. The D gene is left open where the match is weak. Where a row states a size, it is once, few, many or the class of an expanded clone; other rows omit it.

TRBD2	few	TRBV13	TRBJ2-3	TGTGCCAGCAGCTTATTTGGGGCGGGAGGGCCAGATACGCAGTATTTT	CASSLFGAGGPDTQYF
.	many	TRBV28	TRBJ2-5	TGTGCCAGCAGTTCGGTAGGGACCCAGTACTTC	CASSSVGTQYF
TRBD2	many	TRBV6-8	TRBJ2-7	TGTGCCAGCAGTTACCAGCGGGAGACTTCCGAGCAGTACTTC	CASSYQRETSEQYF
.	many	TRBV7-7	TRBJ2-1	TGTGCTAGCAGCTCCCACATCGGGGGCGGGAATGAGCAGTTCTTC	CASSSHIGGGNEQFF
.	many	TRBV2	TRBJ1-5	TGTGCCAGCAGTGACCCGTATAGCAATCAGCCCCAGCATTTT	CASSDPYSNQPQHF
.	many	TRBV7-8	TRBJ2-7	TGTGCCAGCAGCGATTACCCCGGACAGAGCTCCTACGAGCAGTACTTC	CASSDYPGQSSYEQYF
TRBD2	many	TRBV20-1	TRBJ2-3	TGCAGTGCCCCCGGACTAGCGGGGGGCTTCACAGATACGCAGTATTTT	CSAPGLAGGFTDTQYF
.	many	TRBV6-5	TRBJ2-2	TGTGCCAGCAGGGCAGGGGCGCGAGACACCGGGGAGCTGTTTTTT	CASRAGARDTGELFF
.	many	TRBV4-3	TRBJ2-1	TGCGCCAGCAGCCAAGGGGAACGGGGGTACAATGAGCAGTTCTTC	CASSQGERGYNEQFF
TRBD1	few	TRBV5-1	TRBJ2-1	TGCGCCAGCAGCTTGCGAGGGGGCTATGAGCAGTTCTTC	CASSLRGGYEQFF
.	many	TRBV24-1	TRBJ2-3	TGTGCCACCAGTGGAACCACAGGGACTAGCACAGATACGCAGTATTTT	CATSGTTGTSTDTQYF
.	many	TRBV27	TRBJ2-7	TGTGCCAGCAGCAGGGGAAGCTACGAGCAGTACTTC	CASSRGSYEQYF
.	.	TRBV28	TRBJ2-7	TGTGCCAGCAGTTCGAGACTCTACGAGCAGTACTTC	CASSSRLYEQYF
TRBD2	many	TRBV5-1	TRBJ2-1	TGCGCCAGCAGCTTGGCAGCGGGACGTATAGACGATGAGCAGTTCTTC	CASSLAAGRIDDEQFF
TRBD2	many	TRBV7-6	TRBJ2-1	TGTGCCAGCAGCCAAGGACTAGCGAGTGAGCAGTTCTTC	CASSQGLASEQFF
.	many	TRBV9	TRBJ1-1	TGTGCCAGCAGCCCCCGGTGGGGCTTGAACACTGAAGCTTTCTTT	CASSPRWGLNTEAFF
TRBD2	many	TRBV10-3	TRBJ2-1	TGTGCCATCAGTGACAGGACTAGCGGGAGGTTAAGCTCCTACAATGAGCAGTTCTTC	CAISDRTSGRLSSYNEQFF
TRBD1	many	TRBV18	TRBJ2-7	TGTGCCAGCTCATCCACAGGGGGCCCCTACGAGCAGTACTTC	CASSSTGGPYEQYF
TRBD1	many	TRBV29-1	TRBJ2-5	TGCAGCGTTGTGACAGGGGGCGCGGGTCCGGGGGAGACCCAGTACTTC	CSVVTGGAGPGETQYF
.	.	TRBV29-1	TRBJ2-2	TGCAGCGTTGCCGGACCCAACACCGGGGAGCTGTTTTTT	CSVAGPNTGELFF
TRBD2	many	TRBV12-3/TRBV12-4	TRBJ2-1	TGTGCCAGCAGTCGACTAGCGGGGGGGCCCGATGAGCAGTTCTTC	CASSRLAGGPDEQFF
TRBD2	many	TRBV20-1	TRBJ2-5	TGCAGTGCTAGAGCCGGGACTAGCGGAGAGACCCAGTACTTC	CSARAGTSGETQYF
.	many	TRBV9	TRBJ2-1	TGTGCCAGCAGCGTAGGGGGGGTCGGGGAGCAGTTCTTC	CASSVGGVGEQFF
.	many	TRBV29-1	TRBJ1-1	TGCAGCGTTGTAAGGGACATAGGAGCTTTCTTT	CSVVRDIGAFF
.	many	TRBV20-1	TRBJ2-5	TGCAGTGCTCCGTCAGCCCCGGGTTTAGCGGAGACCCAGTACTTC	CSAPSAPGLAETQYF